This entry lists 16 T cell receptor beta chains sequenced from one sample in a study of blood T cell repertoires in COVID-19. Measured with immunoSEQ multiplex PCR; TCRdb has only the in-frame clones, and not every one. The table includes over 200,000 clones, roughly 80% detected once. The sample taken for sequencing was peripheral blood. These receptors originate from a human donor in a cohort sampled during active COVID-19.

The CDR3 region is CASSAGQGSYGYTF. CDR3 DNA sequence: TGTGCCAGCAGCGCCGGACAGGGGAGCTATGGCTACACCTTC. The chain uses TRBV9 and TRBJ1-2, with 9 bases fitting TRBD1. The CDR3 contains 14 residues. Germline lookup yields CDR1 SGDLS and CDR2 YYNGEE. After removal of 3 bases from V and 4 bases from J, the junction contained 4 bases not matched to a gene.

V usage is TRBV5-1 and J usage is TRBJ1-4, with 8 bases aligning to TRBD1. Germline V gene lookup returns CDR1 SGHRS and CDR2 YFSETQ. J was trimmed by 2 bases and V by 2 bases; bases with no gene match: 2. The CDR3 spans 15 residues. The CDR3 loop reads CASSFHRGTNEKLFF. CDR3 in DNA: TGCGCCAGCAGCTTCCACAGGGGGACTAATGAAAAACTGTTTTTT.

V is TRBV5-1 and J is TRBJ2-7; 7 bases fit TRBD1. Trimming took 2 bases from V and 6 from J; bases not matched to a gene: 8. Germline assignment: CDR1 SGHRS and CDR2 YFSETQ. The CDR3 runs to 14 residues. CDR3 bases: TGCGCCAGCAGCTTACCGACAGGGATGGGCGAGCAGTACTTC. It specifies CASSLPTGMGEQYF.

This clone appeared once. The chain employs TRBV4-1 and TRBJ2-7, with 8 bases that match TRBD2. The CDR3 has 17 residues. Germline V lookup: CDR1 MGHRA, CDR2 YSYEKL. The ends lost 0 bases at V and 1 base at J; junction bases unmatched: 8. For the CDR3, the DNA is TGCGCCAGCAGCCAAGATGGTGGGACTAGGGCTTCCTACGAGCAGTACTTC. Protein: CASSQDGGTRASYEQYF.

V usage is TRBV10-3 and J usage is TRBJ2-1, with D possibly being TRBD2 (5 bases). The ends were cut back, 6 bases at V and 0 bases at J, with 12 bases in the middle. This CDR3 spans 15 amino acids. Germline-derived CDR1 and CDR2 are ENHRY and SYGVKD. CDR3 amino acids: CAIRASGISYNEQFF. In DNA, the CDR3 is TGTGCCATCAGGGCTTCGGGGATCTCCTACAATGAGCAGTTCTTC.

V and J are TRBV10-3 and TRBJ2-3; 10 positions agree with TRBD2. The CDR3 is made up of 17 amino acids. The J segment lost 6 bases and the V segment lost 0 bases, leaving 9 bases of the junction unmatched. From germline, CDR1 is ENHRY and CDR2 SYGVKD. CDR3: CAISESMASGRGDTQYF. The CDR3 DNA reads TGTGCCATCAGTGAGTCGATGGCTAGCGGGAGAGGCGATACGCAGTATTTT.

CDR3 sequence: CASSLDGSSYEQFF. The DNA of the CDR3 is TGTGCCAGCAGTCTTGACGGTAGCTCCTACGAGCAGTTCTTC. The chain employs TRBV6-5 and TRBJ2-7, with unresolved D. The better agreement between TRBJ2-1 and the DNA end casts doubt on the J call. This CDR3 has 14 residues. Germline values: CDR1 MNHEY, CDR2 SVGAGI.

This chain uses TRBV30 with TRBJ2-6, with 7 bases identical to TRBD2. V shed 1 base and J 0 bases; nucleotides not matched to a gene: 3. Looked up from germline, CDR1 is GTSNPN and CDR2 is SVGIG (reference sequence). The CDR3 is made up of 16 amino acids. Here the CDR3 reads CAWSGGRVSGANVLTF. The CDR3 DNA is TGTGCCTGGAGTGGTGGGAGGGTCTCTGGGGCCAACGTCCTGACTTTC.

J is TRBJ1-1 and V is TRBV28; tentative D call: TRBD1 (5 bases). Trimming took off 3 bases at V and 1 base at J, with 15 bases between the two ends. The CDR3 length is 16 residues. Germline V CDR1 and CDR2: MDHEN, SYDVKM. CDR3 sequence (DNA): TGTGCCAGCAGTTTCTGGGGGGACGGGGAGAACACTGAAGCTTTCTTT. It encodes CASSFWGDGENTEAFF.

V usage is TRBV7-3 and J usage is TRBJ1-3; TRBD1 might be the D (5 bases). The CDR3 loop spans 13 amino acids. Trimming took off 5 bases at V and 2 bases at J, with 7 bases between the two ends. Germline V gives CDR1 SGHTA, CDR2 FQGTGA. The CDR3 reads CASSPRAGNTIYF. For the CDR3, the DNA is TGTGCCAGCAGCCCCAGGGCTGGAAACACCATATATTTT.

This chain joins TRBV15 and TRBJ1-3, with D uncertain. The V gene's germline CDR1 is LNHNV and CDR2 YYDKDF (reference sequence). V was shortened by 5 bases and J by 0 bases, with 17 bases between the two germline ends. This CDR3 comprises 17 residues. CDR3 protein: CATSVQFGSSSGNTIYF. The CDR3 DNA reads TGTGCCACCAGCGTACAGTTTGGGTCAAGCTCTGGAAACACCATATATTTT.

The CDR3 sequence: CASSTSYLSSYEQYF. The CDR3, as DNA: TGTGCCAGTAGTACCTCTTACCTGAGCTCCTACGAGCAGTACTTC. This chain uses TRBV19 with TRBJ2-7; D remains ambiguous. The V gene's germline CDR1 is LNHDA and CDR2 SQIVND (reference sequence). The ends were cut back, 4 bases at V and 0 bases at J, with 13 bases in the middle. The CDR3 spans 15 residues.

This clone has only one observation. The V and J genes are TRBV9 and TRBJ1-1, with TRBD1 identical over 7 bases. The V segment lost 3 bases and the J segment 7 bases; nucleotides outside the gene matches: 9. The CDR3 consists of 14 residues. Germline CDR1 SGDLS, CDR2 YYNGEE. Written as DNA, the CDR3 is TGTGCCAGCAGCGCTAAACAGGGGAGAGATGAAGCTTTCTTT. The encoded protein is CASSAKQGRDEAFF.

This clone was detected once. The chain combines TRBV19 with TRBJ1-3, with D maybe TRBD1 (5 bases). V shed 9 bases and J shed 1 base, with 16 bases lying between them. This CDR3 spans 15 amino acids. Germline CDR1 LNHDA, CDR2 SQIVND (reference sequence). CDR3 sequence (DNA): TGTGCCAGCACCCCTGGGGGGTTTTCTGGAAACACCATATATTTT. Translating gives CASTPGGFSGNTIYF.

The V and J genes are TRBV7-9 and TRBJ2-1, with 11 positions matching TRBD2. Germline CDR1 SEHNR, CDR2 FQNEAQ (reference sequence). V lost 0 bases to trimming and J lost 7 bases; unmatched junction nucleotides: 11. This CDR3 contains 18 residues. CDR3 amino acids: CASSLAISGRVLGNEQFF. CDR3 nucleotides: TGTGCCAGCAGCTTAGCCATTAGCGGGAGGGTCCTCGGAAATGAGCAGTTCTTC.

This chain joins TRBV9 and TRBJ2-1; D is unclear. Trimming shortened V by 0 bases and J by 8 bases, and 21 bases separated the two germline ends. Germline V lookup: CDR1 SGDLS, CDR2 YYNGEE. This CDR3 has 17 amino acids. CDR3 region: CASSVARVVALYDEQFF. In DNA, the CDR3 is TGTGCCAGCAGCGTAGCTCGGGTAGTAGCCCTTTACGATGAGCAGTTCTTC.